This TCR beta chain comes out of a study of T cells of healthy individuals. Each CDR3 protein gets one entry after TCRdb re-called the 5' RACE reads with MiXCR. The table has 40,000 to 65,000 distinct CDR3 sequences, roughly 15% seen once. The CDR3 is 17 residues long. The V and J ends lost 0 bases and 9 bases respectively, with 20 bases between them. Germline V gives CDR1 LNHNV, CDR2 YYDKDF (reference sequence). This sequence originates from a human donor in good health. The rearrangement links TRBV15 to TRBJ1-4; D is undetermined. The CDR3 nucleotides read TGTGCCACCAGCAGAGATAAAAGTACGAGAGCGAGTAAAAAACTGTTTTTT. Amino acid sequence: CATSRDKSTRASKKLFF.